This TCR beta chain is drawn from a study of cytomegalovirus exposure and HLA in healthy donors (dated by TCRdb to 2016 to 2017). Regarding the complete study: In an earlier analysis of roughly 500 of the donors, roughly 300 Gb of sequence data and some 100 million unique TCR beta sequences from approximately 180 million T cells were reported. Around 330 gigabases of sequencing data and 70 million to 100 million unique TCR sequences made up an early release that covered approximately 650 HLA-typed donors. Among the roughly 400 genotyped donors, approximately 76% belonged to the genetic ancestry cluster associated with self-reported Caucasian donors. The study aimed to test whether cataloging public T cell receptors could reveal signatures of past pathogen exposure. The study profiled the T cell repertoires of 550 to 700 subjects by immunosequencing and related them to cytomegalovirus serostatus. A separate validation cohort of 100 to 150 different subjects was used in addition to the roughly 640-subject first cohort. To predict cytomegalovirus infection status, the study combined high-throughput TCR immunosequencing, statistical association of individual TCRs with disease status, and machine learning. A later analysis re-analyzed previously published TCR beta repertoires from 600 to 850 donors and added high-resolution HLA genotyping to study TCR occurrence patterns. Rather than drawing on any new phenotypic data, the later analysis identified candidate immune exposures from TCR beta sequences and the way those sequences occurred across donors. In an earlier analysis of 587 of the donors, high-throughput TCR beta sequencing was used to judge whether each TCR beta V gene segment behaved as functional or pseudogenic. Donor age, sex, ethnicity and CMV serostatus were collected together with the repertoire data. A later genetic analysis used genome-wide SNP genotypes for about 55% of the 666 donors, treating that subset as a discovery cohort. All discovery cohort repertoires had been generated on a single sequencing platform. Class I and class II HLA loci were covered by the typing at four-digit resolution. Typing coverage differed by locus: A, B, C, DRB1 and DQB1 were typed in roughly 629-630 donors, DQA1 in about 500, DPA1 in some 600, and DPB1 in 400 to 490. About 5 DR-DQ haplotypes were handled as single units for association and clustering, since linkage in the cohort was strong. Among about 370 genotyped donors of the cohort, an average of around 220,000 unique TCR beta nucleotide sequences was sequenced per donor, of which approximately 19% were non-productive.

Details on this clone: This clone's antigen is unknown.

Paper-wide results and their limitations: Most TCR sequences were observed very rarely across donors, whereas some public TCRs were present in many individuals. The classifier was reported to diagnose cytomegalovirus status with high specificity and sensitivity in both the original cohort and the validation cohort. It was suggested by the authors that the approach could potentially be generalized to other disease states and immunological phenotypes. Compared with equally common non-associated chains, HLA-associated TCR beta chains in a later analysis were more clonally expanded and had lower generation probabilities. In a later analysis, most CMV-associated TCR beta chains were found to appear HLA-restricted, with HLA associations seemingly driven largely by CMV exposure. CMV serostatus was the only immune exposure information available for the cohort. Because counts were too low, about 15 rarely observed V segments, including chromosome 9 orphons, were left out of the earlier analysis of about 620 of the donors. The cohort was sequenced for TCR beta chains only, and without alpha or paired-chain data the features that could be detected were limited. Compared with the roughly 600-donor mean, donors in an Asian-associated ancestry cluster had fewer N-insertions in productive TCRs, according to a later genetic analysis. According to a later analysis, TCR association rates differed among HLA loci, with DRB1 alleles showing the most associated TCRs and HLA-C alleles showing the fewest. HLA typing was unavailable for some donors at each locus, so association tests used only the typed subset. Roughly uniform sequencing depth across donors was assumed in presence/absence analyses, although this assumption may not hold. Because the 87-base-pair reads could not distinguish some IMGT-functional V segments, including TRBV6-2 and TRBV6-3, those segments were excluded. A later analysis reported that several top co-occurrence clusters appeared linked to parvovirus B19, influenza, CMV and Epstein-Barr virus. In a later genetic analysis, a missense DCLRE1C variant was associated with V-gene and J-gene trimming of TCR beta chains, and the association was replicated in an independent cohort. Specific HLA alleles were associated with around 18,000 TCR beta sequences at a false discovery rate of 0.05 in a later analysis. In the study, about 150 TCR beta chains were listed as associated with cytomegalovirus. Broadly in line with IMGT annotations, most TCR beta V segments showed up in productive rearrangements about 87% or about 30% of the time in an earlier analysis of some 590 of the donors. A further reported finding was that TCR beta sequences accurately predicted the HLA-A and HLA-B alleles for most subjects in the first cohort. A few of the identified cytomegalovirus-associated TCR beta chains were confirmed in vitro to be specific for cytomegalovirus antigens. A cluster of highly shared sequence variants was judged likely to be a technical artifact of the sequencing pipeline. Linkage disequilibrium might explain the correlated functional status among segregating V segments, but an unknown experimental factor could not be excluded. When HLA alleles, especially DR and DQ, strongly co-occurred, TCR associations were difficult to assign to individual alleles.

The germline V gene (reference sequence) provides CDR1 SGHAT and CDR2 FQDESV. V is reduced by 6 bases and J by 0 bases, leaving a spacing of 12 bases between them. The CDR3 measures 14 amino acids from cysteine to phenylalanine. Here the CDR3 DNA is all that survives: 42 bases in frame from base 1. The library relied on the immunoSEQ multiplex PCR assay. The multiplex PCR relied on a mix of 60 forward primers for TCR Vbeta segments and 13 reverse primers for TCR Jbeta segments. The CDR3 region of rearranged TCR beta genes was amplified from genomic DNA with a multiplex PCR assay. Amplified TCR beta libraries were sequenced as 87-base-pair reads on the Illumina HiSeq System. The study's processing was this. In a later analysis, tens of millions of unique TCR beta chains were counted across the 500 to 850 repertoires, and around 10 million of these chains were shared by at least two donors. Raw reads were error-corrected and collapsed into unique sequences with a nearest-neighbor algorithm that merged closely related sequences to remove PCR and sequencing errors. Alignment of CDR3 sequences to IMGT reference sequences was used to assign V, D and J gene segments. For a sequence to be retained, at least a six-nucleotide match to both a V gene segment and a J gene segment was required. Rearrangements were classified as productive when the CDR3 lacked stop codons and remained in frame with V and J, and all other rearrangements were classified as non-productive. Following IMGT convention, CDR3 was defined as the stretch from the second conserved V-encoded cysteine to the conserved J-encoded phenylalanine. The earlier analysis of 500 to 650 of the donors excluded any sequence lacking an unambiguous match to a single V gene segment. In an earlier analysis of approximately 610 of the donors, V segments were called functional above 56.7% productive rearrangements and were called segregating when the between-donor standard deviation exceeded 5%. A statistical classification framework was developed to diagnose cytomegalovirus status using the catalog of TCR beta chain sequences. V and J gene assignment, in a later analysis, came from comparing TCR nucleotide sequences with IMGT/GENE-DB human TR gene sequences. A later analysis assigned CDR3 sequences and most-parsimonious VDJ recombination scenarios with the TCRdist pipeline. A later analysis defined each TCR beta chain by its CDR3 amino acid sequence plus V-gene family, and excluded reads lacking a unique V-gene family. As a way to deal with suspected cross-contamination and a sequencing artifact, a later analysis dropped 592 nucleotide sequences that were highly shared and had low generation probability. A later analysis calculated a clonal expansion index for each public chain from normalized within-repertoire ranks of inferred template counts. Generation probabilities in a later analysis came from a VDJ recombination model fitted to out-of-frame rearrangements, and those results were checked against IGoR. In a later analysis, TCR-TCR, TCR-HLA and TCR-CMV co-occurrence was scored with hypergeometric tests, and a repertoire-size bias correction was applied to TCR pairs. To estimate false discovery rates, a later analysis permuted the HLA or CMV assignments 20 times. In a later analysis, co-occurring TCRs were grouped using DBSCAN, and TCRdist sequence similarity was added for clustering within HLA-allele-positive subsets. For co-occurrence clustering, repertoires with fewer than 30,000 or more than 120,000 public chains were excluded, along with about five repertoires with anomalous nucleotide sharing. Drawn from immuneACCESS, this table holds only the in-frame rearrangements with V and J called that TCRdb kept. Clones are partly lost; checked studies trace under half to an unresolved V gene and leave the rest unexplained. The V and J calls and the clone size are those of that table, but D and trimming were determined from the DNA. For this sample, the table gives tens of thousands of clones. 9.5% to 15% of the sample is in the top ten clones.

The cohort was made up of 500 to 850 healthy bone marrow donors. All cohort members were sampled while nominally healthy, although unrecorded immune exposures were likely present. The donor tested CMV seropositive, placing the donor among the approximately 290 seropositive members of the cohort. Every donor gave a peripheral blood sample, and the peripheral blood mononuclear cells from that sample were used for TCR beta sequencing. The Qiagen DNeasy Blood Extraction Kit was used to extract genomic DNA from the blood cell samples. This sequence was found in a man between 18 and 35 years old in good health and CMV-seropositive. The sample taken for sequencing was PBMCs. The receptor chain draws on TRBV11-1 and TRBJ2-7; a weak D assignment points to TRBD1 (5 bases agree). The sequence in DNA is TGTGCCAGCAGTCTGATCCAGGGCTCCTACGAGCAGTACTTC. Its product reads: CASSLIQGSYEQYF. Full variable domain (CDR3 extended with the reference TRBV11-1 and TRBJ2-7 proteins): EAEVAQSPRYKITEKSQAVAFWCDPISGHATLYWYRQILGQGPELLVQFQDESVVDDSQLPKDRFSAERLKGVDSTLKIQPAELGDSAMYLCASSLIQGSYEQYFGPGTRLTVT.